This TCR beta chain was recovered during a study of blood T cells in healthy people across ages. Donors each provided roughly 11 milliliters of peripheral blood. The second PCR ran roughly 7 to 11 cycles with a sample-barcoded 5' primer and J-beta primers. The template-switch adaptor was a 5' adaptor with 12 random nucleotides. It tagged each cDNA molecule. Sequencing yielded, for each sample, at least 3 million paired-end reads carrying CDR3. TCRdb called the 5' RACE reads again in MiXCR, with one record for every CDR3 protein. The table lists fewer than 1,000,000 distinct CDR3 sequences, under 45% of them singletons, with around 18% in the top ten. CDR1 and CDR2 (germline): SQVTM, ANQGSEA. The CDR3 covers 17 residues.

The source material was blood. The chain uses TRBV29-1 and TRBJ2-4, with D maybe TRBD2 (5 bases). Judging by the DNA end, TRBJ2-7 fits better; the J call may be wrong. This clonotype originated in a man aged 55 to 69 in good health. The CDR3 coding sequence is TGCAGCGTTGCAGGCGGTGAGGGATCCCCACTTATTGACGAGCAGTACTTC. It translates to CSVAGGEGSPLIDEQYF.